This passage covers 21 T cell receptor beta chains from one sample sequenced in a study of blood T cell repertoires in COVID-19. Some clones are missing from TCRdb's copy, which holds only in-frame ones; the method was immunoSEQ multiplex PCR. The table has 250,000 to 300,000 clones, approximately 91% seen once. Sequencing was done on a sample of peripheral blood. These receptors originate from a middle-aged woman who had recovered from COVID-19.

The chain links TRBV24-1 to TRBJ2-1; 13 nucleotides align to TRBD2. V gave up 7 bases and J gave up 8 bases; unmatched junction bases: 4. The CDR3 length is 14 residues. Germline V gene lookup returns CDR1 KGHDR and CDR2 SFDVKD. Here the CDR3 reads CATRGTSGIDEQFF. Written as DNA, the CDR3 is TGTGCCACCAGGGGGACTAGCGGGATAGATGAGCAGTTCTTC.

The CDR3 DNA sequence: TGTGCCAGCAGAGCTCCGGGAAGAGAGACCCAGTACTTC. Protein product: CASRAPGRETQYF. The chain uses TRBV12-3 or TRBV12-4 and TRBJ2-5; TRBD2 is a possible D gene (5 bases). This CDR3 comprises 13 residues. V was pared by 6 bases and J by 4 bases, with 12 bases between.

CDR3 sequence reads: CASSPHMAGELFF. In DNA form, the CDR3 reads TGTGCCAGCAGCCCCCACATGGCCGGGGAGCTGTTTTTT. V usage is TRBV7-3 and J usage is TRBJ2-2; D not resolved. The CDR3 contains 13 residues. The germline CDR1 and CDR2 sequences are SGHTA and FQGTGA. The V end was cut by 5 bases, the J end by 6 bases, with 10 bases between.

The chain links TRBV19 to TRBJ2-7; TRBD2 matches 7 bases. The trim removed 1 base at V and 3 bases at J, leaving 6 bases unmatched. The CDR3 contains 15 residues. Per the germline V gene, CDR1 is LNHDA and CDR2 is SQIVND (reference sequence). CDR3 DNA: TGTGCCAGTAGTATAGCCTCGGGGAGGGGCTACGAGCAGTACTTC. Its protein is CASSIASGRGYEQYF.

The genes are TRBV24-1 and TRBJ2-5; maybe TRBD2 (5 bases). V lost 4 bases and J lost 0, with 8 bases in between. The germline gives CDR1 KGHDR, CDR2 SFDVKD. The CDR3 length is 14 residues. The CDR3 protein is CATSEADYQETQYF. In nucleotides, the CDR3 is TGTGCCACCAGTGAGGCGGACTACCAAGAGACCCAGTACTTC.

This chain links TRBV29-1 with TRBJ2-3, with TRBD1 matching over 11 bases. This CDR3 is built from 14 residues. V was pared by 7 bases and J by 2 bases, with 5 bases of the junction left unmatched. Germline CDR1 reads SQVTM; CDR2 reads ANQGSEA. The CDR3 nucleotides read TGCAGCGGCCGGACAGGGGGCTTCACAGATACGCAGTATTTT. Residues: CSGRTGGFTDTQYF.

The V gene is TRBV11-1, the J gene TRBJ2-7; 9 bases are a match to TRBD1. Trimming took 2 bases from V and 3 from J; bases not matched to a gene: 5. The CDR3 extends over 15 amino acids. Per the germline V gene, CDR1 is SGHAT and CDR2 is FQDESV (reference sequence). This CDR3 is CASSLTGTGYYEQYF. In DNA, the CDR3 is TGTGCCAGCAGCTTAACGGGGACAGGGTACTACGAGCAGTACTTC.

V and J are TRBV5-1 and TRBJ2-3, with a weak D call TRBD2 (6 bases). The germline V gene encodes CDR1 SGHRS and CDR2 YFSETQ. CDR3 length: 15 residues. Trimming took off 0 bases at V and 6 bases at J, with 14 bases between the two ends. CDR3 protein: CASSLEKRAEDTQYF. The CDR3 nucleotides read TGCGCCAGCAGCTTGGAGAAGCGGGCGGAGGATACGCAGTATTTT.

Note on this clone: The same CDR3 also results from other DNA sequences found in this sample. The V and J genes are TRBV6-5 and TRBJ2-5; 7 bases are a match to TRBD2. This CDR3 spans 15 amino acids. V gave up 0 bases and J gave up 5 bases; unmatched junction bases: 6. Germline CDR1 reads MNHEY; CDR2 reads SVGAGI. CDR3 DNA: TGTGCCAGCAGTTACTCGGCGGGAGTGGGGGAGACCCAGTACTTC. Translated: CASSYSAGVGETQYF.

The chain joins TRBV6-1 to TRBJ1-2; TRBD1 matches at 7 bases. With 2 bases clipped from V and 6 bases from J, the junction kept 9 bases outside the gene matches. Germline V CDR1 and CDR2: MNHNS, SASEGT. This CDR3 is 15 amino acids long. The CDR3 DNA sequence: TGTGCCAGCAGTGAACTCTGGGACAGTCAAGATGGCTACACCTTC. The encoded protein is CASSELWDSQDGYTF.

This chain joins TRBV25-1 and TRBJ2-1; D perhaps matches TRBD2 (6 bases). Germline values: CDR1 MGHDK, CDR2 SYGVNS. Trimming removed 10 bases from V and 0 bases from J, with 19 bases in between. The CDR3 runs to 16 residues. CDR3 nucleotide sequence: TGTGCCACCGATCAGGGAGGACTAAACTCCTACAATGAGCAGTTCTTC. This gives the protein CATDQGGLNSYNEQFF.

The V and J genes are TRBV6-5 and TRBJ2-5, with a possible D match to TRBD1 (6 bases). This CDR3 region has 13 residues. V was pared by 6 bases and J by 4 bases, with 12 bases between. The germline V gene has CDR1 MNHEY and CDR2 SVGAGI. The CDR3 here is CASRPQGPETQYF. The DNA of the CDR3 is TGTGCCAGCAGACCACAGGGCCCAGAGACCCAGTACTTC.

This chain's CDR3 is CASPPRGSYNEQFF. CDR3 bases: TGCGCCAGCCCCCCGCGGGGCTCCTACAATGAGCAGTTCTTC. The chain employs TRBV23-1 and TRBJ2-1; possible D gene TRBD2, 6 bases. TRBV23-1 is flagged as an ORF with uncertain function. Trimming stripped 8 bases from V and 0 bases from J, with 11 bases between. This CDR3 comprises 14 residues.

This chain uses TRBV2 with TRBJ2-2; no clear D. The CDR3 extends over 15 amino acids. The V gene lost 2 bases and the J gene lost 3 bases, with 10 bases spanning the gap. The germline CDR1 and CDR2 sequences are SNHLY and FYNNEI. The CDR3 reads CASSESGADTGELFF. The DNA for the CDR3 is TGTGCCAGCAGTGAATCTGGAGCTGACACCGGGGAGCTGTTTTTT. Based on the CDR3 plus reference TRBV2 and TRBJ2-2, the full variable domain is EPEVTQTPSHQVTQMGQEVILRCVPISNHLYFYWYRQILGQKVEFLVSFYNNEISEKSEIFDDQFSVERPDGSNFTLKIRSTKLEDSAMYFCASSESGADTGELFFGEGSRLTVL.

The chain uses TRBV11-2 and TRBJ2-1; 9 bases fit TRBD1. Germline assignment: CDR1 SGHAT and CDR2 FQNNGV. V lost 5 bases, J lost 15 bases, and 8 bases stayed unmatched. The CDR3 is made up of 12 amino acids. The CDR3 here is CASSPGQGGGFF. The CDR3 coding sequence is TGTGCCAGCAGCCCGGGACAGGGAGGTGGGTTCTTC.

This chain uses TRBV11-2 with TRBJ1-2; the D gene is possibly TRBD1 (6 bases). CDR1 SGHAT and CDR2 FQNNGV come from the germline V gene. This CDR3 comprises 15 residues. V lost 5 bases to trimming and J lost 3 bases, with 16 bases between them. This CDR3 reads CASSLDRHGDYGYTF. Written as DNA, the CDR3 is TGTGCCAGCAGCCTTGACAGGCACGGAGACTATGGCTACACCTTC.

The chain employs TRBV7-8 and TRBJ2-7, with D tentatively TRBD1 (6 bases). The V end was cut by 4 bases, the J end by 5 bases, with 12 bases between. The germline V gene has CDR1 SGHVS and CDR2 FQNEAQ. The CDR3 is 13 residues long. The DNA of the CDR3 is TGTGCCAGCAGCTATGGACAGATAAACGAGCAGTACTTC. Translation: CASSYGQINEQYF. Full variable domain (outside the CDR3, taken from reference TRBV7-8 and TRBJ2-7): GAGVSQSPRYKVAKRGQDVALRCDPISGHVSLFWYQQALGQGPEFLTYFQNEAQLDKSGLPSDRFFAERPEGSVSTLKIQRTQQEDSAVYLCASSYGQINEQYFGPGTRLTVT.

J is TRBJ1-4 and V is TRBV2, with 8 bases matching TRBD1. The CDR3 has 15 amino acids. Per the germline V gene, CDR1 is SNHLY and CDR2 is FYNNEI. V gave up 8 bases and J gave up 5 bases; unmatched junction bases: 10. In DNA form, the CDR3 reads TGTGCCAGCGGCGAGACAGGGGTCCAAAATGAAAAACTGTTTTTT. This translates into CASGETGVQNEKLFF.

This clone was seen a handful of times. V and J are TRBV12-3 or TRBV12-4 and TRBJ2-7; 9 bases are shared with TRBD2. The V gene end was trimmed by 6 bases and the J gene end by 12 bases; junction bases not matched to a gene: 12. The CDR3 contains 13 residues. The CDR3 loop reads CASSSSSGSRSYF. CDR3 DNA sequence: TGTGCCAGCAGCTCCAGTAGCGGGAGCCGGTCGTACTTC.

The chain combines TRBV18 with TRBJ1-6, with TRBD1 identical over 7 bases. Per the germline V gene, CDR1 is KGHSH and CDR2 is LQKENI. The CDR3 length is 15 residues. J gave up 11 bases and V 4 bases, and 11 bases lay outside the gene matches. The CDR3 spells CASSLARAGGTPLHF. CDR3 nucleotide sequence: TGTGCCAGCTCACTCGCTAGGGCAGGGGGAACACCCCTCCACTTT.

This clone has a handful of counts. The V gene is TRBV18, the J gene TRBJ1-1, with D hard to call. V was shortened by 2 bases and J by 1 base, with 5 bases between the two germline ends. CDR1 is KGHSH and CDR2 is LQKENI in the germline V gene. The CDR3 is made up of 13 amino acids. The CDR3 sequence: CASSPTTNTEAFF. The CDR3 nucleotides read TGTGCCAGCTCACCAACAACGAACACTGAAGCTTTCTTT. The variable domain in full, with the rest retrieved from reference TRBV18 and TRBJ1-1, is NAGVMQNPRHLVRRRGQEARLRCSPMKGHSHVYWYRQLPEEGLKFMVYLQKENIIDESGMPKERFSAEFPKEGPSILRIQQVVRGDSAAYFCASSPTTNTEAFFGQGTRLTVV.